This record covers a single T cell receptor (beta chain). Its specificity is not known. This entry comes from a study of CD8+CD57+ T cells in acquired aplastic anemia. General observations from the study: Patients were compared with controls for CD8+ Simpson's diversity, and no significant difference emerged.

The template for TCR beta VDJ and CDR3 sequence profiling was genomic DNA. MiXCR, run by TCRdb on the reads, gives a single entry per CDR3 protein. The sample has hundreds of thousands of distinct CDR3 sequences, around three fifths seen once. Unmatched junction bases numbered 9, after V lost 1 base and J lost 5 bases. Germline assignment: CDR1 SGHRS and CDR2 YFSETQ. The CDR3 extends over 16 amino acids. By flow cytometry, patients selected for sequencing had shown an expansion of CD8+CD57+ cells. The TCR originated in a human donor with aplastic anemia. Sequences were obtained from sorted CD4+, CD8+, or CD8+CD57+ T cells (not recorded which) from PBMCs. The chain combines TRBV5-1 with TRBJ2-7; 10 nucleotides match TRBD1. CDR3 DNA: TGCGCCAGCAGCTTGTATGGGGACAGGGGTACGGACGAGCAGTACTTC. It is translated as CASSLYGDRGTDEQYF.